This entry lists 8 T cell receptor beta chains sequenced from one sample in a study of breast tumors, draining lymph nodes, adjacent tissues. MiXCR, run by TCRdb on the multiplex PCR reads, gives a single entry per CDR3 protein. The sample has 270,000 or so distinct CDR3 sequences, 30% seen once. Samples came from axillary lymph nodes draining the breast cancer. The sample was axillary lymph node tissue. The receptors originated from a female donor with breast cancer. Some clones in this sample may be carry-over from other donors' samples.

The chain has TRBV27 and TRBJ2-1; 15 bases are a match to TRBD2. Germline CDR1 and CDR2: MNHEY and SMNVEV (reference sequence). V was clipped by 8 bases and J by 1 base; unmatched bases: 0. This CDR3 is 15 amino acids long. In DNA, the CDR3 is TGTGCCAGCGGACTAGCGGGAGGGTCCTACAATGAGCAGTTCTTC. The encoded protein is CASGLAGGSYNEQFF.

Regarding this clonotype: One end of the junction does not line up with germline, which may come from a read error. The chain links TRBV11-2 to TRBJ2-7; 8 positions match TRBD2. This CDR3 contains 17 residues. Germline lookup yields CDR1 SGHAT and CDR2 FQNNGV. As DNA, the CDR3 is TGTGCCAGCAGCACTCGAACGAAAAGGGGTCGGCGGGGGGCTAGGGACTTC. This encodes CASSTRTKRGRRGARDF. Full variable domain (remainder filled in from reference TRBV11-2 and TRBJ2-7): EAGVAQSPRYKIIEKRQSVAFWCNPISGHATLYWYQQILGQGPKLLIQFQNNGVVDDSQLPKDRFSAERLKGVDSTLKIQPAKLEDSAVYLCASSTRTKRGRRGARDFGPGTRLTVT.

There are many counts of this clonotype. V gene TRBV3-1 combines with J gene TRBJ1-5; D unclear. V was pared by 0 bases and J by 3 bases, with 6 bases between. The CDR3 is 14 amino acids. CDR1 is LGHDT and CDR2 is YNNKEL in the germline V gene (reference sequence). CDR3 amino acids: CASSQDRVNQPQHF. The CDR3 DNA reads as TGTGCCAGCAGCCAAGATCGAGTCAATCAGCCCCAGCATTTT.

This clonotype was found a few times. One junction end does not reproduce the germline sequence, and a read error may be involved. The CDR3 protein is CASSHSHEPGRQETQYF. CDR3 bases: TGTGCCAGCAGTCACTCCCACGAACCGGGACGGCAAGAGACCCAGTACTTC. The chain has TRBV6-6 and TRBJ2-5; possibly TRBD1 or TRBD2 for D (5 bases each). The germline gives CDR1 MNHNY, CDR2 SVGAGI (reference sequence). The CDR3 length is 17 residues.

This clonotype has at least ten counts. The CDR3 region is CASSTQGSGANVLTF. The CDR3 coding sequence is TGTGCCAGTAGTACCCAGGGTTCTGGGGCCAACGTCCTGACTTTC. V usage is TRBV19 and J usage is TRBJ2-6; D might be TRBD1 (5 bases). Deletions cut 4 bases from V and 1 base from J, with 8 bases between. The CDR3 runs to 15 residues. From germline, CDR1 is LNHDA and CDR2 SQIVND (reference sequence).

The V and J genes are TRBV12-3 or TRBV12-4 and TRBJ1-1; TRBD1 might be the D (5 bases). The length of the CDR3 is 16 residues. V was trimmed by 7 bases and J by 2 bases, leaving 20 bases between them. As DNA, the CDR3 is TGTGCCAGCACCACGCAACCGACAGTCGGAAACACTGAAGCTTTCTTT. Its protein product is CASTTQPTVGNTEAFF.

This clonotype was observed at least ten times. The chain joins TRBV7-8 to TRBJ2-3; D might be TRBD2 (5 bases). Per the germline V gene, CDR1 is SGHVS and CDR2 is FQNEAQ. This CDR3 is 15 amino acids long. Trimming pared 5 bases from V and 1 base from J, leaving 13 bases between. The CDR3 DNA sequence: TGTGCCAGCAGCCTGGGTAGCGAACGCACAGATACGCAGTATTTT. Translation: CASSLGSERTDTQYF. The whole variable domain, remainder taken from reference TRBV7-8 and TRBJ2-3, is GAGVSQSPRYKVAKRGQDVALRCDPISGHVSLFWYQQALGQGPEFLTYFQNEAQLDKSGLPSDRFFAERPEGSVSTLKIQRTQQEDSAVYLCASSLGSERTDTQYFGPGTRLTVL.

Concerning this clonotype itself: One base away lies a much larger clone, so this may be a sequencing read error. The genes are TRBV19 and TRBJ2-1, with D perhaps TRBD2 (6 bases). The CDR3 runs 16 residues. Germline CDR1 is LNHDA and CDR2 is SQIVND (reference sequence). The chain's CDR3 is CASSIGGALLYSEQFF. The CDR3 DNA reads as TGTGCCAGTAGTATTGGCGGGGCTCTTCTTTACAGTGAGCAGTTCTTC.